This TCR beta chain was recorded in a study of blood T cell repertoires in COVID-19. The wider study: The analysed material was cDNA or gDNA that came from T cells, B-cell-depleted T cells, or PBMCs.

Data came from immunoSEQ multiplex PCR; TCRdb stores just in-frame clones and leaves some out. The sample includes about 280,000 clones, around nine tenths of them seen just once. This CDR3 region has 16 residues. J lost 0 bases, V lost 4 bases, and 5 bases had no gene match. Germline-derived CDR1 and CDR2 are KGHDR and SFDVKD. What was sequenced was peripheral blood. This chain uses TRBV24-1 with TRBJ2-5, with 9 bases identical to TRBD1. This TCR derives from a man aged 50-60 years with acute or convalescent COVID-19. The CDR3 coding sequence is TGTGCCACCAGTGAAACCGGGACAGGGAACCAAGAGACCCAGTACTTC. This sequence encodes CATSETGTGNQETQYF.